The TCR beta chain described here comes from a study of blood T cell repertoires in COVID-19. Trimming took 3 bases from V and 6 from J; bases not matched to a gene: 2. The germline gives CDR1 LNHDA, CDR2 SQIVND (reference sequence). There are 13 residues in the CDR3. This clone was seen a few times. Assay: immunoSEQ multiplex PCR; the TCRdb copy retains only in-frame clones and omits some. The table lists about 100,000 clones, about 82% of them singletons. The sequence came from a man in his forties or fifties with active or convalescent COVID-19. Sample: peripheral blood. The rearrangement joins TRBV19 to TRBJ1-5; 7 bases match TRBD1. CDR3 bases: TGTGCCAGTAGTATGGAGGGGGCTCAGCCCCAGCATTTT. It codes for CASSMEGAQPQHF.